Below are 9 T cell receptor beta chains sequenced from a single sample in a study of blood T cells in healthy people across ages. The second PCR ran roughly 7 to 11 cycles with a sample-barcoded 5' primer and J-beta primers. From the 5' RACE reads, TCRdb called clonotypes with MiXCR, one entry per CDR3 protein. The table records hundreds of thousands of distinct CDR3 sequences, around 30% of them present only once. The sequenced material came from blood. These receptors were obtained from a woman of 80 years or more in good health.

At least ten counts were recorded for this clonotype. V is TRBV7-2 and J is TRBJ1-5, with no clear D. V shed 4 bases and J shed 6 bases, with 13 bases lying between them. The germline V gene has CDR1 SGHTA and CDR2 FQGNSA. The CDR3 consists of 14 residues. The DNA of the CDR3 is TGTGCCAGCAGCTCCCTGGGAACGGGTCAGCCCCAGCATTTT. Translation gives CASSSLGTGQPQHF.

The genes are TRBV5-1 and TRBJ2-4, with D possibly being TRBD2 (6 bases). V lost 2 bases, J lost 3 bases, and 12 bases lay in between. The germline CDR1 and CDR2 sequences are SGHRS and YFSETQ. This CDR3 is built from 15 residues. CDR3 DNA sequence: TGCGCCAGCAGCTTTGGAGGGATGGGCAAAAACATTCAGTACTTC. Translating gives CASSFGGMGKNIQYF.

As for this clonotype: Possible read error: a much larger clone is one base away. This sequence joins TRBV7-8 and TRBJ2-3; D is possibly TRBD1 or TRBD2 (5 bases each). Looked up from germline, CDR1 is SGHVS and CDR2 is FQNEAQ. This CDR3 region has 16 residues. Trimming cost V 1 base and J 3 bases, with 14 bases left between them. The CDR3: CASSLGDHFRTDTQYF. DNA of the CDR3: TGTGCCAGCAGCTTAGGGGACCATTTCAGAACAGATACGCAGTATTTT.

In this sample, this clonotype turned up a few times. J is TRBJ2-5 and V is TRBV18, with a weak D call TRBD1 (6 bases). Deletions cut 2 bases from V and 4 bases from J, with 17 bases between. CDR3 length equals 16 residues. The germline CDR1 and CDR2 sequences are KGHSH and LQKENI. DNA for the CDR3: TGTGCCAGCTCACCAATTGGACAGCAGGGCGGAGAGACCCAGTACTTC. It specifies CASSPIGQQGGETQYF.

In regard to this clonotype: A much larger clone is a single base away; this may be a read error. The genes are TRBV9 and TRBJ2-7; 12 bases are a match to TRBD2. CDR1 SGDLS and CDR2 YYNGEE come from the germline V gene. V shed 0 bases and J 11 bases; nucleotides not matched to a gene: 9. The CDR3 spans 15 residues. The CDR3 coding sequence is TGTGCCAGCAGCGTAGATCCTAGCGGGGGGGCGTTCAAGTACTTC. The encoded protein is CASSVDPSGGAFKYF.

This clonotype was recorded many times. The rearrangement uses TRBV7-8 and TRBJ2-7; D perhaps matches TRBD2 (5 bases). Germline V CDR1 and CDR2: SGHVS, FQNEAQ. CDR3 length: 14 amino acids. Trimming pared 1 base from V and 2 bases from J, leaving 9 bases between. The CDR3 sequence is CASSLGLSAYEQYF. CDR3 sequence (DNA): TGTGCCAGCAGCTTAGGACTTAGCGCCTACGAGCAGTACTTC.

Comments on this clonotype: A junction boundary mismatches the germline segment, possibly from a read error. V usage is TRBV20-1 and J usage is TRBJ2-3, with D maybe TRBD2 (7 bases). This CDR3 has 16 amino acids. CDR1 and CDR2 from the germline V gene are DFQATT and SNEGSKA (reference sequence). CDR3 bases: TGCAGTGCGGGGGCGGGGGAGAGGGTCGGCACAGGTACGCAGTATTTT. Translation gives CSAGAGERVGTGTQYF.

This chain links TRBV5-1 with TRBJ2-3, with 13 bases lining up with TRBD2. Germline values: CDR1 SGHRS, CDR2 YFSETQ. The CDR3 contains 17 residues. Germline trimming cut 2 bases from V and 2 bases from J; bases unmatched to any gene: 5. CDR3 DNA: TGCGCCAGCAGCTTACCGGGACTAGCGGGATACACAGATACGCAGTATTTT. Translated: CASSLPGLAGYTDTQYF.

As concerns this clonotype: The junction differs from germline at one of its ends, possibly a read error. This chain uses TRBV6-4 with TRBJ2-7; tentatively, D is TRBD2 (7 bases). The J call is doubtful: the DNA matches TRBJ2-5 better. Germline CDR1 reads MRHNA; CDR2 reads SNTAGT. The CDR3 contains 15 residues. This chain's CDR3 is CASSVDYGGQGTQYF. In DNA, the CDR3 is TGTGCCAGCAGTGTCGATTACGGGGGGCAAGGGACCCAGTACTTC.